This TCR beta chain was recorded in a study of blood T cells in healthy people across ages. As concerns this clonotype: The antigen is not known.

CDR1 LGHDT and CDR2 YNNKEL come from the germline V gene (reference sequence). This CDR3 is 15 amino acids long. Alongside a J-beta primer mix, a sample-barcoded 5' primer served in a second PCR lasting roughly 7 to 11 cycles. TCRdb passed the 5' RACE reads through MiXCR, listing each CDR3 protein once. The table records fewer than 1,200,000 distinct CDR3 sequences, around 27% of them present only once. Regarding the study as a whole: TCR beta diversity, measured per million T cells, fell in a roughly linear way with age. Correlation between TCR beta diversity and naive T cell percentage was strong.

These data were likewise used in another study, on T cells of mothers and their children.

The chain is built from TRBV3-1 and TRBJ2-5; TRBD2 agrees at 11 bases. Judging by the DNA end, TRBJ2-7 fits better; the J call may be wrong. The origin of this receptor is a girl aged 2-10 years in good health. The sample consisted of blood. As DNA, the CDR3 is TGTGCCAGCACCCCGTCCCTAGCGGGAGGCTACGAGCAGTACTTC. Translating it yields CASTPSLAGGYEQYF.